This entry lists 20 T cell receptor beta chains sequenced from one sample in a study of response to subunit inactivated influenza vaccine. MiXCR, run by TCRdb on the RT-PCR reads, gives a single entry per CDR3 protein. The sample records about 800,000 distinct CDR3 sequences, 21% being singletons. This sample comprised PBMCs from blood, obtained more than 4 days after vaccination. The source of these receptors is a man between 50 and 59 years old who received an inactivated influenza vaccine.

The V call is TRBV7-6, the J call TRBJ1-1; 8 positions match TRBD1. CDR1 is SGHVS and CDR2 is FNYEAQ in the germline V gene. CDR3 length equals 17 residues. V lost 1 base and J lost 1; bases outside the gene matches: 8. CDR3: CASSLGSGGAGNTEAFF. As DNA, the CDR3 is TGTGCCAGCAGCTTAGGTTCAGGGGGCGCGGGGAACACTGAAGCTTTCTTT.

Details on this clonotype: At one boundary the junction diverges from the germline segment, which might be a read error. The rearrangement joins TRBV2 to TRBJ2-2; 7 bases are a match to TRBD2. Germline CDR1 and CDR2: SNHLY and FYNNEI. The CDR3 runs to 14 residues. The CDR3 DNA is TGTGCCAGCACTGAAGAGGCGGGAGCCGGGGAGCTGTTTTTT. Its translation is CASTEEAGAGELFF. The variable domain in full, completed from reference TRBV2 and TRBJ2-2, reads EPEVTQTPSHQVTQMGQEVILRCVPISNHLYFYWYRQILGQKVEFLVSFYNNEISEKSEIFDDQFSVERPDGSNFTLKIRSTKLEDSAMYFCASTEEAGAGELFFGEGSRLTVL.

This clonotype was seen only a few times. The chain joins TRBV10-3 to TRBJ1-2; 10 bases line up with TRBD1. The V segment lost 3 bases and the J segment 6 bases; nucleotides outside the gene matches: 10. The length of the CDR3 is 16 residues. Germline values: CDR1 ENHRY, CDR2 SYGVKD. The CDR3 loop is CAISDYKRQGADGYTF. The DNA of the CDR3 is TGTGCCATCAGTGATTACAAAAGACAGGGGGCAGATGGCTACACCTTC.

The V call is TRBV15, the J call TRBJ2-1; 10 bases match TRBD2. The V and J ends lost 5 bases and 2 bases, in that order; junction bases with no gene match: 15. Per the germline V gene, CDR1 is LNHNV and CDR2 is YYDKDF (reference sequence). The CDR3 is 19 amino acids. The CDR3 DNA follows: TGTGCCACCAGCGACCGGCCCCTCCTAGCGGGAGACCCCTACAATGAGCAGTTCTTC. It specifies CATSDRPLLAGDPYNEQFF.

The genes are TRBV12-3 or TRBV12-4 and TRBJ1-1; D remains unclear. This CDR3 spans 13 amino acids. Trimming removed 4 bases from V and 6 bases from J, with 12 bases in between. CDR3 in amino acids: CASSSSSAAEAFF. The CDR3 DNA follows: TGTGCCAGCAGTTCCTCCTCGGCAGCTGAAGCTTTCTTT.

The gene calls are TRBV5-1 and TRBJ2-7, with TRBD1 matching over 7 bases. Unmatched junction bases numbered 11, after V lost 4 bases and J lost 4 bases. Looked up from germline, CDR1 is SGHRS and CDR2 is YFSETQ. CDR3 size: 15 residues. The CDR3 nucleotides are TGCGCCAGCAGCACCGGGACAGAGTCCTCTTACGAGCAGTACTTC. This translates into CASSTGTESSYEQYF.

This clonotype was recorded at least ten times. The chain is built from TRBV15 and TRBJ2-3; weak D call: TRBD2 (6 bases). The CDR3 is made up of 15 amino acids. V lost 0 bases, J lost 2 bases, and 9 bases lay in between. CDR1 LNHNV and CDR2 YYDKDF come from the germline V gene (reference sequence). CDR3 sequence reads: CATSRERLDTDTQYF. Here the CDR3 DNA reads TGTGCCACCAGCAGAGAACGACTAGACACAGATACGCAGTATTTT.

This clonotype was picked up one time. The chain uses TRBV11-2 and TRBJ2-1; TRBD2 agrees at 10 bases. Germline V gene data show CDR1 as SGHAT and CDR2 as FQNNGV. Trimming at V came to 4 bases and at J to 8 bases, leaving 8 bases not matched to a gene. This CDR3 has 15 amino acids. For the CDR3, the DNA is TGTGCCAGCAGCTCTAGCGGGAGAACGGTGGATGAGCAGTTCTTC. Amino acid sequence: CASSSSGRTVDEQFF.

The chain joins TRBV6-2 or TRBV6-3 to TRBJ2-7, with D tentatively TRBD1 or TRBD2 (5 bases each). The CDR3 has 15 amino acids. Germline loops: CDR1 MNHEY, CDR2 SVGEGT. Trimming left V 5 bases short and J 2 bases short, with 16 bases between. CDR3 nucleotide sequence: TGTGCCAGCAGTCCGCTGAGGGACCAAGCCTACGAGCAGTACTTC. Protein product: CASSPLRDQAYEQYF.

J is TRBJ2-7 and V is TRBV28; D is possibly TRBD2 (6 bases). V gave up 7 bases and J gave up 3 bases, with 22 bases separating them. Germline CDR1 and CDR2: MDHEN and SYDVKM. The CDR3 consists of 16 residues. The CDR3, as DNA: TGTGCCAGCACCCCGGTCGGGGGACTGATCCTCTACGAGCAGTACTTC. It encodes CASTPVGGLILYEQYF.

This clonotype was detected ten times or more. The chain employs TRBV20-1 and TRBJ1-2, with 7 bases fitting TRBD1. The trim removed 1 base at V and 8 bases at J, leaving 10 bases unmatched. The CDR3 consists of 14 residues. Per the germline V gene, CDR1 is DFQATT and CDR2 is SNEGSKA (reference sequence). The DNA of the CDR3 is TGCAGTGCTAGAGTTCAGGGGGACGGTGAAGGCTACACCTTC. Residues: CSARVQGDGEGYTF.

This clonotype was detected only a few times. The CDR3 bases are TGCGCCAGCAGCCCGCTGGGGGGGTTCACAGATACGCAGTATTTT. Translation gives CASSPLGGFTDTQYF. V is TRBV4-3 and J is TRBJ2-3; TRBD2 aligns across 7 bases. The CDR3 sequence is 15 residues long. Looked up from germline, CDR1 is LGHNA and CDR2 is YSLEER. With V trimmed by 4 bases and J by 2 bases, 6 bases remained unmatched.

This clonotype was counted between two and nine times. The chain combines TRBV7-3 with TRBJ2-2; TRBD2 is a possible D gene (6 bases). V was cut by 1 base and J by 5 bases, with 17 bases left in between. The CDR3 extends over 17 amino acids. Germline V CDR1 and CDR2: SGHTA, FQGTGA. CDR3 bases: TGTGCCAGCAGCTTAAGCCCCGGGACTCGGGGGACCGGGGAGCTGTTTTTT. The encoded protein is CASSLSPGTRGTGELFF.

Only a few counts were recorded for this clonotype. The chain links TRBV6-1 to TRBJ1-2; TRBD1 matches 7 bases. Germline CDR1 and CDR2: MNHNS and SASEGT. The ends lost 6 bases at V and 4 bases at J; junction bases unmatched: 14. The CDR3 runs to 16 residues. The CDR3 sequence: CASSRDPGQTTYGYTF. The DNA of the CDR3 is TGTGCCAGCAGCCGAGATCCGGGACAGACTACCTATGGCTACACCTTC.

The chain recombines TRBV27 with TRBJ2-5; unclear D gene. V dropped 6 bases and J dropped 4 bases, with 12 bases sitting between them. This CDR3 spans 13 amino acids. In germline, CDR1 is MNHEY, CDR2 SMNVEV (reference sequence). Here the CDR3 reads CASSVSIGETQYF. As DNA, the CDR3 is TGTGCCAGCAGCGTCTCGATAGGAGAGACCCAGTACTTC.

This clonotype was recorded a few times. The V gene is TRBV12-3 or TRBV12-4, the J gene TRBJ1-1; D possibly corresponds to TRBD1 (6 bases). The V and J ends lost 7 bases and 6 bases respectively, with 15 bases between them. The CDR3 runs to 13 residues. The CDR3 sequence: CASTPHRVSEAFF. The CDR3 bases are TGTGCCAGCACCCCTCACAGGGTATCTGAAGCTTTCTTT.

The chain combines TRBV12-3 or TRBV12-4 with TRBJ1-1; D call uncertain. The V end was cut by 4 bases, the J end by 1 base, with 16 bases between. The CDR3 has 16 residues. The CDR3 reads CASSSGLRVENTEAFF. CDR3 nucleotides: TGTGCCAGCAGTTCTGGTCTCCGCGTTGAGAACACTGAAGCTTTCTTT.

In this sample, this clonotype turned up a few times. This CDR3 reads CASSPYRPGMTDTQYF. Here the CDR3 DNA reads TGTGCCAGCAGTCCCTACCGGCCTGGGATGACAGATACGCAGTATTTT. The genes are TRBV6-1 and TRBJ2-3; no clear D gene. CDR1 is MNHNS, CDR2 SASEGT, per germline. This CDR3 is 16 amino acids long. V shed 5 bases and J shed 3 bases, with 18 bases lying between them.

This rearrangement joins TRBV24-1 to TRBJ2-1; TRBD2 agrees at 12 bases. V gave up 3 bases and J gave up 9 bases; unmatched junction bases: 5. The V gene's germline CDR1 is KGHDR and CDR2 SFDVKD. The CDR3 runs 15 residues. Written as DNA, the CDR3 is TGTGCCACCAGTGATCGACTAGCGGGAGTGGGTGAGCAGTTCTTC. This codes for CATSDRLAGVGEQFF.

The rearrangement joins TRBV4-3 to TRBJ2-2, with 7 bases fitting TRBD1. With 0 bases clipped from V and 4 bases from J, the junction kept 5 bases outside the gene matches. The CDR3 extends over 16 amino acids. Germline V lookup: CDR1 LGHNA, CDR2 YSLEER. CDR3 sequence (DNA): TGCGCCAGCAGCCAAGATGGTAGGGGGCGCACCGGGGAGCTGTTTTTT. Its protein is CASSQDGRGRTGELFF.